The 5 T cell receptor beta chains in this list originate from one sample, sequenced in a study of response to subunit inactivated influenza vaccine. MiXCR was run by TCRdb on the RT-PCR reads, yielding one entry per CDR3 protein. The repertoire includes some 600,000 distinct CDR3 sequences, roughly 15% of them detected once, and about 7.6% sits in the top ten. The sequencing here drew on PBMCs from blood, taken less than 15 days before vaccination. Receptors were obtained from a man aged 45-60 years who received an inactivated influenza vaccine.

This clonotype was counted between two and nine times. The chain has TRBV9 and TRBJ2-1; 10 bases align to TRBD2. V was pared by 4 bases and J by 4 bases, with 5 bases of the junction left unmatched. The CDR3 covers 15 residues. Germline lookup yields CDR1 SGDLS and CDR2 YYNGEE. CDR3 sequence (DNA): TGTGCCAGCAGCAAGACTAGCGGGTGGTACAATGAGCAGTTCTTC. Residues: CASSKTSGWYNEQFF.

This clonotype was seen a few times. This chain connects TRBV4-3 to TRBJ1-5; D remains ambiguous. The CDR3 extends over 15 amino acids. V gave up 5 bases and J gave up 0 bases, with 11 bases separating them. Germline V gene lookup returns CDR1 LGHNA and CDR2 YSLEER. The CDR3 DNA reads TGCGCCAGCAGCACGACGGTGTATAGCAATCAGCCCCAGCATTTT. Its protein product is CASSTTVYSNQPQHF.

The table lists this clonotype with many counts. V is TRBV4-3 and J is TRBJ2-2; D may be TRBD1 (6 bases). With 0 bases removed from V and 4 bases from J, the gap between germline ends came to 15 bases. Germline V lookup: CDR1 LGHNA, CDR2 YSLEER. This CDR3 is built from 17 residues. The CDR3 sequence is CASSQDGEGGPTGELFF. CDR3 DNA sequence: TGCGCCAGCAGCCAAGATGGGGAAGGGGGACCCACCGGGGAGCTGTTTTTT.

The CDR3 here is CSAKPGWVGETQYF. CDR3 bases: TGCAGTGCTAAACCAGGGTGGGTGGGGGAGACCCAGTACTTC. The rearrangement links TRBV20-1 to TRBJ2-5, with D maybe TRBD1 (5 bases). Germline V gives CDR1 DFQATT, CDR2 SNEGSKA (reference sequence). The CDR3 totals 14 residues. Trimming removed 4 bases from V and 5 bases from J, with 17 bases in between.

The V gene is TRBV12-3 or TRBV12-4, the J gene TRBJ1-4, with D unresolved. Trimming pared 0 bases from V and 6 bases from J, leaving 8 bases between. CDR3 length: 14 residues. DNA of the CDR3: TGTGCCAGCAGTTTAGCGGTATGGGATGAAAAACTGTTTTTT. This sequence encodes CASSLAVWDEKLFF.